Below are 21 T cell receptor beta chains sequenced from a single sample in a study of blood T cell repertoires in COVID-19 (TCRdb year 2020). Receptors were amplified or captured by the immunoSEQ multiplex PCR assay. TCRdb provides this immuneACCESS table in a form limited to in-frame rearrangements. Some clones are lacking; in checked studies, under half of them reflect an unresolved V gene, and why the rest are absent is not known. The sample table lists about 78,000 clones, roughly nine tenths of them with a count of one. 4.9% of the sample goes to the ten largest clones. Sequencing was performed on peripheral blood. The receptor source for this set is a man in his forties or fifties with active or convalescent COVID-19.

This sequence joins TRBV5-1 and TRBJ1-6; possible D gene TRBD1, 6 bases. The V end was cut by 2 bases, the J end by 6 bases, with 9 bases between. Germline V gene data show CDR1 as SGHRS and CDR2 as YFSETQ. The CDR3 is made up of 14 amino acids. The CDR3 DNA sequence: TGCGCCAGCAGCTTCACAGGGTTTAATTCACCCCTCCACTTT. Encoded protein: CASSFTGFNSPLHF.

Notes on this clone: The sample has other DNA sequences that encode this CDR3 too. This chain uses TRBV11-3 with TRBJ2-1; 8 bases line up with TRBD1. The CDR3 totals 13 residues. Germline V lookup: CDR1 SGHNT, CDR2 YENEEA. J lost 8 bases, V lost 5 bases, and 5 bases had no gene match. Here the CDR3 DNA reads TGTGCCAGCAGCCTCGGACAGGGCGATGAGCAGTTCTTC. Its translation is CASSLGQGDEQFF.

The chain uses TRBV10-2 and TRBJ1-6, with 10 bases matching TRBD1. V shed 6 bases, J shed 7 bases, and the junction held 9 bases outside the gene matches. CDR1 WSHSY and CDR2 SAAADI come from the germline V gene. The CDR3 covers 16 residues. The CDR3 reads CASRPPPGQGNSPLHF. CDR3 DNA: TGCGCCAGCAGACCACCGCCGGGACAGGGGAATTCACCCCTCCACTTT.

The V and J genes are TRBV7-9 and TRBJ2-5; a weak D match, TRBD2 (5 bases). Germline V CDR1 and CDR2: SEHNR, FQNEAQ (reference sequence). The V end was cut by 0 bases, the J end by 2 bases, with 7 bases between. The length of the CDR3 is 14 residues. The CDR3 DNA sequence: TGTGCCAGCAGCTTAGCGAGGGAGCAAGAGACCCAGTACTTC. Translating it yields CASSLAREQETQYF.

The chain combines TRBV18 with TRBJ2-7; TRBD1 agrees at 8 bases. CDR3 length: 14 amino acids. Germline trimming cut 4 bases from V and 2 bases from J; bases unmatched to any gene: 4. CDR1 is KGHSH, CDR2 LQKENI, per germline. CDR3 nucleotide sequence: TGTGCCAGCTCACTAGGGACAGGTCCCTACGAGCAGTACTTC. It encodes CASSLGTGPYEQYF.

This clone was counted between two and nine times. The chain joins TRBV7-2 to TRBJ1-3, with TRBD1 identical over 7 bases. J lost 4 bases, V lost 4 bases, and 7 bases had no gene match. The CDR3 loop spans 15 amino acids. The germline V gene encodes CDR1 SGHTA and CDR2 FQGNSA. CDR3 sequence reads: CASSSHRDRGNTIYF. CDR3 DNA: TGTGCCAGCAGCTCACACCGGGACAGAGGAAACACCATATATTTT.

This chain links TRBV6-5 with TRBJ1-2; 8 positions match TRBD1. The trim removed 6 bases at V and 5 bases at J, leaving 5 bases unmatched. Germline loops: CDR1 MNHEY, CDR2 SVGAGI. The CDR3 runs to 13 residues. CDR3 in DNA: TGTGCCAGCAGCCAGGGGGCGGATTATGGCTACACCTTC. This encodes CASSQGADYGYTF.

The chain combines TRBV3-1 (or the pseudogene TRBV3-2) with TRBJ1-2, with TRBD1 matching over 9 bases. J was trimmed by 4 bases and V by 6 bases; bases with no gene match: 15. The CDR3 runs 17 residues. CDR1 and CDR2 from the germline V gene are LGHDT and YNNKEL (reference sequence). CDR3: CASRPSPGQGPFYGYTF. In DNA, the CDR3 is TGTGCCAGCAGACCCTCTCCGGGACAGGGTCCCTTCTATGGCTACACCTTC.

This clone was seen a handful of times. The chain uses TRBV6-6 and TRBJ2-7, with 11 bases identical to TRBD1. From germline, CDR1 is MNHNY and CDR2 SVGAGI (reference sequence). This CDR3 is built from 16 residues. The CDR3 DNA sequence: TGTGCCAGCAGTTACTCGAGGACAGGGGGCTCCCACGAGCAGTACGTC. It is translated as CASSYSRTGGSHEQYV.

To note about this clone: The junction departs from the called germline gene at one end, perhaps through a read error. This chain uses TRBV5-1 with TRBJ2-5; 9 bases are a match to TRBD2. This CDR3 contains 14 residues. The V gene's germline CDR1 is SGHRS and CDR2 YFSETQ. The CDR3 protein is CARSGGGARETQYF. CDR3 in DNA: TGCGCCCGCAGCGGCGGGGGGGCCCGGGAGACCCAGTACTTC.

J is TRBJ2-5 and V is TRBV11-2; 9 nucleotides agree with TRBD1. V dropped 5 bases and J dropped 2; count of bases not matched to a gene: 15. Germline V gene lookup returns CDR1 SGHAT and CDR2 FQNNGV. The CDR3 length is 18 residues. The CDR3 here is CASSPGVPGQGLQETQYF. DNA of the CDR3: TGTGCCAGCAGCCCAGGGGTACCGGGACAGGGTCTTCAAGAGACCCAGTACTTC.

The chain employs TRBV18 and TRBJ2-2, with 8 bases fitting TRBD1. V was clipped by 0 bases and J by 3 bases; unmatched bases: 3. Per the germline V gene, CDR1 is KGHSH and CDR2 is LQKENI. The CDR3 is 16 residues long. The CDR3 region has the DNA TGTGCCAGCTCACCACCGAAGGACAGGGACACCGGGGAGCTGTTTTTT. Protein: CASSPPKDRDTGELFF.

The gene calls are TRBV6-5 and TRBJ1-2, with D tentatively TRBD1 (5 bases). The germline V and J ends were trimmed by 5 bases and 0 bases, with 13 bases remaining between them. This CDR3 spans 15 amino acids. CDR1 MNHEY and CDR2 SVGAGI come from the germline V gene. The CDR3 DNA sequence: TGTGCCAGCAGTCCTGGACACGGATCTAACTATGGCTACACCTTC. This encodes CASSPGHGSNYGYTF.

The count of this clone is one. The chain carries TRBV28 and TRBJ1-4; a weak D match, TRBD1 (5 bases). Per germline, CDR1 MDHEN and CDR2 SYDVKM. The CDR3 is 14 residues long. Trimming pared 2 bases from V and 8 bases from J, leaving 12 bases between. The CDR3 region is CASSLGGREEKLFF. DNA of the CDR3: TGTGCCAGCAGTTTAGGGGGGAGGGAGGAAAAACTGTTTTTT.

The chain joins TRBV6-5 to TRBJ2-3; maybe TRBD2 (6 bases). Per the germline V gene, CDR1 is MNHEY and CDR2 is SVGAGI. The CDR3 totals 15 residues. Trimming took 2 bases from V and 3 from J, leaving 12 bases between them. CDR3 nucleotide sequence: TGTGCCAGCAGTTACGGGGCGGGGAAGACAGATACGCAGTATTTT. Its protein product is CASSYGAGKTDTQYF.

This chain links TRBV5-1 with TRBJ2-2, with 9 bases identical to TRBD1. Per germline, CDR1 SGHRS and CDR2 YFSETQ. There are 15 residues in the CDR3. Losses at the gene ends were 4 bases for V and 6 bases for J; bases not matched to a gene: 7. The DNA for the CDR3 is TGCGCCAGCAGCACGACAGGGGGTAACGCCGGGGAGCTGTTTTTT. It is translated as CASSTTGGNAGELFF.

The chain recombines TRBV19 with TRBJ1-6; D not resolved. Between the trimmed V and J ends, which lost 7 bases and 3 bases, there was a span of 7 bases. Germline assignment: CDR1 LNHDA and CDR2 SQIVND (reference sequence). The CDR3 is 13 residues long. CDR3 loop: CASTEGYNSPLHF. CDR3 in DNA: TGTGCCAGTACAGAGGGCTATAATTCACCCCTCCACTTT.

The chain has TRBV30 and TRBJ1-5; a weak D match, TRBD1 (6 bases). The length of the CDR3 is 14 residues. V was pared by 2 bases and J by 7 bases, with 15 bases between. The germline CDR1 and CDR2 sequences are GTSNPN and SVGIG (reference sequence). Written as DNA, the CDR3 is TGTGCCTGGAGTCAGGGGCCTTCGGACCAGCCCCAGCATTTT. As protein: CAWSQGPSDQPQHF.

This sequence joins TRBV12-3 or TRBV12-4 and TRBJ2-3; no reliable D call. V shed 4 bases and J shed 4 bases, with 6 bases lying between them. This CDR3 region has 12 residues. CDR3 protein: CASSSSADTQYF. As DNA, the CDR3 is TGTGCCAGCAGTTCTAGTGCAGATACGCAGTATTTT.

The V and J genes are TRBV5-1 and TRBJ2-3; 9 positions agree with TRBD2. V gave up 4 bases and J gave up 0 bases; unmatched junction bases: 12. Germline assignment: CDR1 SGHRS and CDR2 YFSETQ. This CDR3 has 18 residues. For the CDR3, the DNA is TGCGCCAGCAGCCCGACCCCATCTAGCGGGGTGAGCACAGATACGCAGTATTTT. This sequence encodes CASSPTPSSGVSTDTQYF.

The chain recombines TRBV2 with TRBJ2-2; 7 bases match TRBD2. Germline loops: CDR1 SNHLY, CDR2 FYNNEI. The V segment lost 4 bases and the J segment 4 bases; nucleotides outside the gene matches: 12. The CDR3 runs to 17 residues. The CDR3 spells CASSVNGGKRGTGELFF. The CDR3, as DNA: TGTGCCAGCAGTGTTAACGGAGGGAAGCGGGGCACCGGGGAGCTGTTTTTT.